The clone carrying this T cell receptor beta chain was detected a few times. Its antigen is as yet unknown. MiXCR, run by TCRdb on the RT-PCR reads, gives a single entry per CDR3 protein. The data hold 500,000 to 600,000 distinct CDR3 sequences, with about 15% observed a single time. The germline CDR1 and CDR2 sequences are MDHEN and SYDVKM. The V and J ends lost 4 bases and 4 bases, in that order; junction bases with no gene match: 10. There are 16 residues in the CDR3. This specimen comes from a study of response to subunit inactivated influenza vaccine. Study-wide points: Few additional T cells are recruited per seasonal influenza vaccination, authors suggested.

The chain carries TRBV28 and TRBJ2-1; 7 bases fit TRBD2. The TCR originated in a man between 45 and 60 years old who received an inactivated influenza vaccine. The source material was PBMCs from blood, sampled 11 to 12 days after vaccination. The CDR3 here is CASSSVGGSPYNEQFF. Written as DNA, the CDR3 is TGTGCCAGCAGTTCGGTTGGCGGGAGCCCGTACAATGAGCAGTTCTTC.